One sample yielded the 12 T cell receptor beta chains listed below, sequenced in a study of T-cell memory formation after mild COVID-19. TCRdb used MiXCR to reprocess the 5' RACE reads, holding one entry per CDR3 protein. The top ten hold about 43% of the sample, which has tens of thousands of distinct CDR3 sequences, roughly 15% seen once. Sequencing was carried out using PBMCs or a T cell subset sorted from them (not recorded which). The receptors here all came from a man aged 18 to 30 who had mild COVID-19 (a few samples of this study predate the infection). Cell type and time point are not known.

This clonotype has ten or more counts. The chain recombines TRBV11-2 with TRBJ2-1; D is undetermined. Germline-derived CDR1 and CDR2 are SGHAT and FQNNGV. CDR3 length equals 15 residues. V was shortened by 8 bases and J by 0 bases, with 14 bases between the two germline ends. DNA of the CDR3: TGTGCCAGCGCCTCTGACCCGTCCTCCTACAATGAGCAGTTCTTC. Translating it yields CASASDPSSYNEQFF.

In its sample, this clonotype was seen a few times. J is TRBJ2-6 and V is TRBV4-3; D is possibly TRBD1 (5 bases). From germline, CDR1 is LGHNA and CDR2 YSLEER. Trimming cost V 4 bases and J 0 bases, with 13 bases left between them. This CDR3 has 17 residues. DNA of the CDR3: TGCGCCAGCAGCCCCCAGGGCGAGAGCTCTGGGGCCAACGTCCTGACTTTC. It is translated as CASSPQGESSGANVLTF.

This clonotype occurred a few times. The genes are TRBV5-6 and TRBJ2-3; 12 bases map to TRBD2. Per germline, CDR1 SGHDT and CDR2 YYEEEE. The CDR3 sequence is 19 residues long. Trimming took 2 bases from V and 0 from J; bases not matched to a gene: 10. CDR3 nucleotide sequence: TGTGCCAGCAGCTTTTCGACTAGCGGGGGCCTAATAAGCACAGATACGCAGTATTTT. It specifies CASSFSTSGGLISTDTQYF.

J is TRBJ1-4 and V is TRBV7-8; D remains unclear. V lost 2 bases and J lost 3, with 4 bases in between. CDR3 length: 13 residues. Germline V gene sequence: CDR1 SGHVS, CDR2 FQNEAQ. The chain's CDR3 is CASSLQSNEKLFF. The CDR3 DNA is TGTGCCAGCAGCTTACAGTCTAATGAAAAACTGTTTTTT.

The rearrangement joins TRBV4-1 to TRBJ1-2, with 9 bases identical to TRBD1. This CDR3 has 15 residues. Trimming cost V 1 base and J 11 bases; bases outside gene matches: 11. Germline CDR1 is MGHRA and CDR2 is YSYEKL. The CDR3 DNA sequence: TGCGCCAGCAGCCAAGGGGACAGGGCATTGGGGGGGTACACCTTC. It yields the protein CASSQGDRALGGYTF.

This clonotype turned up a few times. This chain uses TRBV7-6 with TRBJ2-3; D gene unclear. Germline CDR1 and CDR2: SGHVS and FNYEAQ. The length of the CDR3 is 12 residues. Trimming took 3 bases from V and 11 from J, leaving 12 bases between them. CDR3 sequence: CASSFESYLQYF. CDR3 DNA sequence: TGTGCCAGCAGCTTTGAGTCCTATTTGCAGTATTTT.

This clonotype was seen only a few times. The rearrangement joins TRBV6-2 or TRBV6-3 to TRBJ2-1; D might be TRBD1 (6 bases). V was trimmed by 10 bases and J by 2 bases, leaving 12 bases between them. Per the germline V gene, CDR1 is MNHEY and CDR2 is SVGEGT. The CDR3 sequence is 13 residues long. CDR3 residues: CAISWGPYNEQFF. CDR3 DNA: TGTGCCATCTCCTGGGGGCCCTACAATGAGCAGTTCTTC.

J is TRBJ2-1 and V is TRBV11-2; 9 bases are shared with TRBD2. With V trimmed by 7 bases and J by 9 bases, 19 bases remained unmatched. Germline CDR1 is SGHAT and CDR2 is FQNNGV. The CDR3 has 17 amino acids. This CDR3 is CASTYRGSGGPRSEQFF. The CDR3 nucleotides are TGTGCCAGCACTTACCGGGGAAGCGGGGGGCCGCGCAGTGAGCAGTTCTTC.

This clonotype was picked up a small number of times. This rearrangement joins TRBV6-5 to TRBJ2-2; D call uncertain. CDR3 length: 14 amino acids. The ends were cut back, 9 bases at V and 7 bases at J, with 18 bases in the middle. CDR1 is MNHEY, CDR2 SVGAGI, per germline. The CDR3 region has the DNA TGTGCCAGTGGGCTTGGGGTTAGGAACGGGGAGCTGTTTTTT. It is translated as CASGLGVRNGELFF.

CDR3 residues: CASSRLDRVGNTIYF. The CDR3 nucleotides read TGTGCCAGCAGCCGCCTGGACAGGGTTGGAAACACCATATATTTT. The chain uses TRBV3-1 and TRBJ1-3; 8 nucleotides match TRBD1. The CDR3 runs to 15 residues. Losses at the gene ends were 4 bases for V and 3 bases for J; bases not matched to a gene: 5. The germline V gene encodes CDR1 LGHDT and CDR2 YNNKEL (reference sequence).

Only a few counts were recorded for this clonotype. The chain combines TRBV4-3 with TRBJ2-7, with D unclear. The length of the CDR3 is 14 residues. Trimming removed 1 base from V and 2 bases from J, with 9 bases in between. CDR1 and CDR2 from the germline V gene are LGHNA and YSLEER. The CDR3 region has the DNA TGCGCCAGCAGCCAAGCGGACGGACCCTACGAGCAGTACTTC. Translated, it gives CASSQADGPYEQYF.

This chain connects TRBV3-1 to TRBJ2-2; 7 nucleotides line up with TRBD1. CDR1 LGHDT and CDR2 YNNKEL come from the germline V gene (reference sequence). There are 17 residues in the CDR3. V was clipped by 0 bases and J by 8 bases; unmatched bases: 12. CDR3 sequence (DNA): TGTGCCAGCAGCCAAGACCACACACTCACAGGGGAGGGGGAGCTGTTTTTT. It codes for CASSQDHTLTGEGELFF.